A selection of T cell receptor beta chains follows, all from one sample in a study of blood T cells in healthy people across ages. TCRdb reanalysed the 5' RACE reads using MiXCR and keeps one entry per CDR3 protein. The sample lists over 1,500,000 distinct CDR3 sequences; around half were seen once. What was sequenced was blood. These receptors all come from a woman aged 40 to 55 in good health. Both conserved end residues are part of each CDR3. Each record gives: V gene, D gene, J gene, clone size, CDR3 protein, CDR3 DNA. A D gene is named only where the DNA matches it firmly. The size field is filled for only some rows; it gives once, few, many or a size class.

V gene: TRBV7-2
D gene: TRBD2
J gene: TRBJ2-5
clone size: .
CDR3 protein: CASSLAAVAGGLETQYF
CDR3 DNA: TGTGCCAGCAGCTTAGCGGCCGTAGCGGGGGGGTTGGAGACCCAGTACTTC

V gene: TRBV7-2
D gene: .
J gene: TRBJ2-5
clone size: many
CDR3 protein: CASSLEARQETQYF
CDR3 DNA: TGTGCCAGCAGCTTAGAGGCAAGACAAGAGACCCAGTACTTC

V gene: TRBV4-2
D gene: .
J gene: TRBJ1-2
clone size: .
CDR3 protein: CASSQDRGGRTYGYTF
CDR3 DNA: TGTGCCAGCAGCCAAGATAGGGGGGGACGGACCTATGGCTACACCTTC

V gene: TRBV10-3
D gene: TRBD2
J gene: TRBJ2-3
clone size: .
CDR3 protein: CAISPRLAENTDTRYF
CDR3 DNA: TGTGCCATCAGTCCGCGACTAGCGGAAAACACAGATACGCGGTATTTT

V gene: TRBV6-2/TRBV6-3
D gene: .
J gene: TRBJ2-1
clone size: .
CDR3 protein: CASTGWSSYNEQFF
CDR3 DNA: TGTGCCAGCACAGGCTGGAGCTCCTACAATGAGCAGTTCTTC

V gene: TRBV4-3
D gene: TRBD2
J gene: TRBJ2-7
clone size: .
CDR3 protein: CASSQALLRAGVTYEQYF
CDR3 DNA: TGCGCCAGCAGCCAAGCCCTGCTTAGGGCGGGAGTAACCTACGAGCAGTACTTC

V gene: TRBV27
D gene: .
J gene: TRBJ2-3
clone size: few
CDR3 protein: CASSLRANLADTQYF
CDR3 DNA: TGTGCCAGCAGTTTACGGGCTAATTTAGCAGATACGCAGTATTTT

V gene: TRBV7-9
D gene: .
J gene: TRBJ2-7
clone size: few
CDR3 protein: CASSLDPAFEQYF
CDR3 DNA: TGTGCCAGCAGCTTAGATCCGGCGTTCGAGCAGTACTTC

V gene: TRBV5-1
D gene: .
J gene: TRBJ2-1
clone size: .
CDR3 protein: CASSFFGTNEQFF
CDR3 DNA: TGCGCCAGCAGCTTTTTCGGAACCAATGAGCAGTTCTTC

V gene: TRBV27
D gene: TRBD1
J gene: TRBJ1-1
clone size: once
CDR3 protein: CASSKYRGLGDEAFF
CDR3 DNA: TGTGCCAGCAGTAAGTACAGGGGCCTTGGGGATGAAGCTTTCTTT

V gene: TRBV25-1
D gene: .
J gene: TRBJ2-5
clone size: few
CDR3 protein: CASTAAGLQETQYF
CDR3 DNA: TGTGCCAGCACGGCGGCGGGCCTCCAAGAGACCCAGTACTTC

V gene: TRBV20-1
D gene: .
J gene: TRBJ2-5
clone size: few
CDR3 protein: CSVVPPGETQYF
CDR3 DNA: TGCAGTGTCGTTCCACCAGGGGAGACCCAGTACTTC

V gene: TRBV20-1
D gene: TRBD2
J gene: TRBJ2-5
clone size: few
CDR3 protein: CSARLLAGAKETQYF
CDR3 DNA: TGCAGTGCTAGGCTCCTAGCGGGGGCGAAAGAGACCCAGTACTTC

V gene: TRBV7-2
D gene: TRBD1
J gene: TRBJ1-2
clone size: .
CDR3 protein: CASNPTGTGIHTF
CDR3 DNA: TGTGCCAGCAACCCAACCGGGACAGGCATCCACACCTTC

V gene: TRBV5-6
D gene: .
J gene: TRBJ1-6
clone size: once
CDR3 protein: CASSRGSGGSPLHF
CDR3 DNA: TGTGCCAGCAGCAGGGGATCTGGGGGATCACCCCTCCACTTT

V gene: TRBV7-8
D gene: .
J gene: TRBJ1-2
clone size: few
CDR3 protein: CASSLLGAAAQGYTF
CDR3 DNA: TGTGCCAGCAGCTTACTTGGTGCGGCCGCCCAGGGCTACACCTTC

V gene: TRBV5-1
D gene: .
J gene: TRBJ2-1
clone size: .
CDR3 protein: CASSLGRSGVMYNEQFF
CDR3 DNA: TGCGCCAGCAGCTTGGGGCGCTCGGGAGTAATGTACAATGAGCAGTTCTTC

V gene: TRBV10-3
D gene: .
J gene: TRBJ2-2
clone size: .
CDR3 protein: CAIRGDILNTGELFF
CDR3 DNA: TGTGCCATCAGGGGGGACATATTGAACACCGGGGAGCTGTTTTTT

V gene: TRBV7-8
D gene: TRBD2
J gene: TRBJ2-4
clone size: .
CDR3 protein: CASSLVHQAGGVVIQYF
CDR3 DNA: TGTGCCAGCAGCTTAGTACACCAAGCGGGGGGGGTCGTCATTCAGTACTTC

V gene: TRBV20-1
D gene: TRBD1
J gene: TRBJ1-5
clone size: few
CDR3 protein: CSATRLGQGAYQPQHF
CDR3 DNA: TGCAGTGCTACGCGTCTTGGACAGGGGGCCTATCAGCCCCAGCATTTT

V gene: TRBV7-2
D gene: .
J gene: TRBJ2-5
clone size: .
CDR3 protein: CASSLEPRWDQYF
CDR3 DNA: TGTGCCAGCAGCTTAGAGCCGCGGTGGGACCAGTACTTC

V gene: TRBV10-3
D gene: TRBD1
J gene: TRBJ2-3
clone size: few
CDR3 protein: CATGQGVSTDTQYF
CDR3 DNA: TGTGCCACCGGACAGGGAGTTAGCACAGATACGCAGTATTTT

V gene: TRBV28
D gene: .
J gene: TRBJ2-4
clone size: many
CDR3 protein: CASSLRSGLDIQYF
CDR3 DNA: TGTGCCAGCAGTTTAAGATCCGGGCTCGACATTCAGTACTTC

V gene: TRBV3-1
D gene: TRBD1
J gene: TRBJ2-1
clone size: few
CDR3 protein: CASSHQGQGARNEQFF
CDR3 DNA: TGTGCCAGCAGCCACCAAGGACAGGGGGCTCGGAATGAGCAGTTCTTC

V gene: TRBV18
D gene: TRBD1
J gene: TRBJ2-1
clone size: many
CDR3 protein: CASSQGQGNEQFF
CDR3 DNA: TGTGCCAGCTCACAAGGACAGGGCAATGAGCAGTTCTTC

V gene: TRBV20-1
D gene: .
J gene: TRBJ1-2
clone size: few
CDR3 protein: CSAQSPGQINYGYTF
CDR3 DNA: TGCAGTGCCCAGAGCCCCGGACAGATAAACTATGGCTACACCTTC

V gene: TRBV29-1
D gene: TRBD1
J gene: TRBJ1-2
clone size: few
CDR3 protein: CSVRGRTGNNYGYTF
CDR3 DNA: TGCAGCGTACGGGGAAGGACAGGGAACAACTATGGCTACACCTTC

V gene: TRBV12-3/TRBV12-4
D gene: TRBD1
J gene: TRBJ2-7
clone size: few
CDR3 protein: CASRNGQGIGERGGEQYF
CDR3 DNA: TGTGCCAGCAGGAACGGACAGGGGATTGGAGAGCGAGGGGGCGAGCAGTACTTC

V gene: TRBV20-1
D gene: .
J gene: TRBJ1-1
clone size: .
CDR3 protein: CSASQGFSTEAFF
CDR3 DNA: TGCAGTGCTTCACAGGGTTTCTCCACTGAAGCTTTCTTT

V gene: TRBV27
D gene: TRBD1
J gene: TRBJ1-2
clone size: .
CDR3 protein: CASSFNPGQGHGYTF
CDR3 DNA: TGTGCCAGCAGTTTTAATCCCGGACAGGGGCATGGCTACACCTTC

V gene: TRBV10-1
D gene: .
J gene: TRBJ1-2
clone size: .
CDR3 protein: CASSGGPGRGPGYTF
CDR3 DNA: TGCGCCAGCAGTGGGGGCCCAGGTCGTGGTCCGGGCTACACCTTC

V gene: TRBV5-4
D gene: TRBD1
J gene: TRBJ2-1
clone size: .
CDR3 protein: CASSGDRVTNEQFF
CDR3 DNA: TGTGCCAGCAGCGGGGACAGGGTGACAAATGAGCAGTTCTTC

V gene: TRBV29-1
D gene: .
J gene: TRBJ2-1
clone size: few
CDR3 protein: CSVDEPLRRSYNEQFF
CDR3 DNA: TGCAGCGTTGACGAACCGCTCCGGCGTTCCTACAATGAGCAGTTCTTC

V gene: TRBV3-1
D gene: .
J gene: TRBJ2-5
clone size: .
CDR3 protein: CASSPGWVAEGSETQYF
CDR3 DNA: TGTGCCAGCAGCCCCGGTTGGGTAGCGGAGGGGTCAGAGACCCAGTACTTC

V gene: TRBV7-2
D gene: TRBD2
J gene: TRBJ2-1
clone size: .
CDR3 protein: CASSRERGTFYSTYNEQFF
CDR3 DNA: TGTGCCAGCAGCCGGGAGCGGGGGACCTTCTACTCAACCTACAATGAGCAGTTCTTC